A selection of T cell receptor beta chains follows, all from one sample in a study of shared clonotypes between healthy human individuals. Data came from immunoSEQ multiplex PCR; TCRdb stores just in-frame clones and leaves some out. Of around 2,000,000 clones in the sample, about 95% were seen once. The sequenced sample was naive CD8+ T cells sorted from blood. Receptors were obtained from a young man in good health. Both conserved end residues are part of each CDR3. The order of the fields is clone size, J gene, D gene, V gene, CDR3 DNA, CDR3 protein. D genes are given only for firm matches. The size field is filled for only some rows; it gives once, few, many or a size class.

>NA|TRBJ2-5|NA|TRBV7-9
TGTGCCAGCAGCGCCCCCTCGTCGGAGACCCAGTACTTC
CASSAPSSETQYF
>NA|TRBJ1-2|TRBD1|TRBV30
TGTGCCTGGAGTGTAGCTTCGACAGGGTATGGCTACACCTTC
CAWSVASTGYGYTF
>NA|TRBJ2-7|NA|TRBV7-2
TGTGCCAGCAGCCGAGACAGGAACTACGAGCAGTACTTC
CASSRDRNYEQYF
>NA|TRBJ2-5|NA|TRBV6-5
TGTGCCAGCTGTCTCAGGGTCGGAGAGGAGACCCAGTACTTC
CASCLRVGEETQYF
>NA|TRBJ1-5|NA|TRBV5-6
TGTGCCAGCAGTAGGGACAACAATCAGCCCCAGCATTTT
CASSRDNNQPQHF
>NA|TRBJ1-1|NA|TRBV19
TGTGCCAGTACCTCATGGTGGGGGGGTATGAACACTGAAGCTTTCTTT
CASTSWWGGMNTEAFF
>NA|TRBJ2-5|TRBD2|TRBV27
TGTGCCAGCAGTCCAGGACTAGCGGAGCAAGAGACCCAGTACTTC
CASSPGLAEQETQYF
>NA|TRBJ2-7|NA|TRBV7-9
TGTGCCAGCAGCCGTAGCTCCTACGAGCAGTACTTC
CASSRSSYEQYF
>NA|TRBJ2-1|NA|TRBV18
TGTGCCAGCTCGGCGGGACAGTCCTACAATGAGCAGTTCTTC
CASSAGQSYNEQFF
>few|TRBJ1-6|NA|TRBV2
TGTGCCTATCTCACCAGCGCCCAGGGACCCAATTCACCCCTCCACTTT
CAYLTSAQGPNSPLHF
>NA|TRBJ2-7|TRBD1|TRBV15
TGTGCCACCAGCAGAGGGGCAGGGGGCTACGAGCAGTACTTC
CATSRGAGGYEQYF
>few|TRBJ2-2|NA|TRBV10-2
TGCGCCAGCACGGGTGTGGCCCCCGGGGAGCTGTTTTTT
CASTGVAPGELFF
>once|TRBJ1-5|NA|TRBV5-6
TGTGCCAGCAGCTTGAGTCCCAATCAGCCCCAGCATTTT
CASSLSPNQPQHF
>NA|TRBJ2-2|NA|TRBV15
TGTGCCACCAGCCCCTCTCGGGGGGCGAGCACCGGGGAGCTGTTTTTT
CATSPSRGASTGELFF
>NA|TRBJ2-7|NA|TRBV30
TGTGCCTGGAGTGTTTTGCCATTGGGGACCTACGAGCAGTACTTC
CAWSVLPLGTYEQYF
>NA|TRBJ2-5|NA|TRBV9
TGTGCCAGCAGTGATTCGACAGGTCCAAGGACCCAGTACTTC
CASSDSTGPRTQYF
>NA|TRBJ2-3|NA|TRBV15
TGTGCCACCAGCAGAGCTGCCTCTACAGATACGCAGTATTTT
CATSRAASTDTQYF
>NA|TRBJ2-7|TRBD2|TRBV27
TGTGCCAGCAGTTTCGGTGCGGGGGTCTACTACGAGCAGTACTTC
CASSFGAGVYYEQYF
>NA|TRBJ1-2|NA|TRBV5-6
TGTGCCAGCAGCCTCGGGCCCCCAGAGGGCTACACCTTC
CASSLGPPEGYTF
>NA|TRBJ2-1|TRBD1|TRBV7-9
TGTGCCAGCAGCCCCCGATACAGGGGCAGCTCCTACAATGAGCAGTTCTTC
CASSPRYRGSSYNEQFF
>NA|TRBJ2-7|TRBD2|TRBV11-2
TGTGCCAGCAGCTTAGAGTTTGCGGGGGGCTCCTACGAGCAGTACTTC
CASSLEFAGGSYEQYF
>NA|TRBJ2-7|NA|TRBV4-3
TGCGCCAGCAGCCAAGCCCCAGACACCCCATTATACGAGCAGTACTTC
CASSQAPDTPLYEQYF